These T cell receptor beta chains were read from a single sample in a study of regulatory T cells in long-lasting Graves disease. TCRdb re-derived calls from the multiplex PCR reads in MiXCR, one entry per CDR3 protein. The sample records 360,000 or so distinct CDR3 sequences, around 15% being singletons. The same specimen was also included in a second study, on T cells in Graves' hyperthyroidism and ophthalmopathy.

The starting material was peripheral blood mononuclear cells (PBMCs), obtained at new diagnosis, from a patient treated with antithyroid drugs. The origin of the receptors is a man aged 35-49 years with Graves disease. Both conserved end residues are part of each CDR3. D genes are given only for firm matches. Clone size appears in some rows only: once, few, many, or a class for an expanded clone.

TRBJ2-5	.	TRBV11-1	few	CASSLAGEVTQYF	TGTGCCAGCAGCTTAGCGGGGGAGGTGACCCAGTACTTC
TRBJ2-1	TRBD2	TRBV4-1	many	CASSQPGLGGHEQFF	TGCGCCAGCAGCCAGCCGGGACTAGGAGGCCATGAGCAGTTCTTC
TRBJ2-5	TRBD1	TRBV10-3	many	CAISGNRGRAETQYF	TGTGCCATCAGTGGTAACAGGGGGCGGGCAGAGACCCAGTACTTC
TRBJ2-1	TRBD2	TRBV12-3/TRBV12-4	many	CASSLLAGGRYNEQFF	TGTGCCAGCAGCCTACTAGCGGGGGGCCGATACAATGAGCAGTTCTTC
TRBJ2-2	.	TRBV4-1	.	CASSQDGRGPGELFF	TGCGCCAGCAGCCAAGATGGTAGGGGACCCGGGGAGCTGTTTTTT
TRBJ1-1	.	TRBV6-1	many	CASSPSGGTEAFF	TGTGCCAGCAGTCCCTCGGGTGGAACTGAAGCTTTCTTT
TRBJ2-5	.	TRBV20-1	many	CSAWGGGRRTQYF	TGCAGTGCTTGGGGGGGCGGAAGGAGGACCCAGTACTTC
TRBJ2-1	TRBD1	TRBV5-1	many	CASSTGTGGNEQFF	TGCGCCAGCAGCACCGGGACAGGGGGTAATGAGCAGTTCTTC
TRBJ1-6	.	TRBV18	many	CASSREGRTNSPLHF	TGTGCCAGCTCCCGCGAAGGACGGACTAATTCACCCCTCCACTTT
TRBJ1-6	.	TRBV2	many	CASGRFGSPLHF	TGTGCCAGCGGACGGTTTGGGTCACCCCTCCACTTT
TRBJ2-5	.	TRBV20-1	many	CSATSMKTQYF	TGCAGTGCTACCAGTATGAAGACCCAGTACTTC
TRBJ2-7	.	TRBV5-1	.	CASSLAVGTSYEQYF	TGCGCCAGCAGCTTGGCTGTCGGAACCTCCTACGAGCAGTACTTC
TRBJ1-2	.	TRBV6-1	.	CASSAWGSGGYTF	TGTGCCAGCAGTGCTTGGGGCTCCGGAGGCTACACCTTC
TRBJ1-4	TRBD1	TRBV20-1	.	CSARDRARQGGTNEKLFF	TGCAGTGCTAGAGATCGAGCCCGGCAGGGGGGAACTAATGAAAAACTGTTTTTT
TRBJ1-3	TRBD1	TRBV11-2	few	CASSPRDRGLKAPGNTIYF	TGTGCCAGCAGCCCCCGGGACAGGGGCCTAAAGGCTCCTGGAAACACCATATATTTT
TRBJ2-3	TRBD2	TRBV18	many	CASSPPGLALRTDTQYF	TGTGCCAGCTCACCTCCGGGACTAGCTTTGCGCACAGATACGCAGTATTTT
TRBJ2-5	TRBD2	TRBV3-1	.	CASSGSVAGGKETQYF	TGTGCCAGCAGCGGCAGTGTAGCGGGGGGTAAAGAGACCCAGTACTTC
TRBJ2-6	TRBD2	TRBV7-9	many	CASSLQPGGAAGANVLTF	TGTGCCAGCAGCTTACAACCGGGGGGGGCGGCAGGGGCCAACGTCCTGACTTTC
TRBJ2-5	.	TRBV5-1	.	CASSTRYQETQYF	TGCGCCAGCAGCACTCGGTACCAAGAGACCCAGTACTTC
TRBJ1-1	TRBD1	TRBV2	many	CASTGQGRAEAFF	TGTGCCAGCACGGGACAGGGGCGAGCTGAAGCTTTCTTT
TRBJ2-7	TRBD1	TRBV12-3/TRBV12-4	.	CASSPQGALHEQYF	TGTGCCAGCAGTCCACAGGGGGCTCTTCACGAGCAGTACTTC
TRBJ2-7	TRBD2	TRBV20-1	many	CSPGGGSSYEQYF	TGCAGTCCTGGGGGGGGAAGCTCCTACGAGCAGTACTTC
TRBJ1-4	.	TRBV6-1	few	CTSSLRPWGNEKLFF	TGTACCAGCAGTCTCAGACCGTGGGGGAATGAAAAACTGTTTTTT
TRBJ2-3	TRBD1	TRBV27	many	CASMDRGVGDTQYF	TGTGCCAGCATGGACAGGGGAGTGGGAGATACGCAGTATTTT
TRBJ2-3	.	TRBV20-1	many	CSAEGGAGGSDTQYF	TGCAGTGCGGAAGGAGGGGCAGGAGGGTCAGATACGCAGTATTTT
TRBJ1-2	.	TRBV18	many	CASSHRGIESYGYTF	TGTGCCAGCTCACACCGAGGGATTGAGAGCTATGGCTACACCTTC
TRBJ2-3	.	TRBV3-1	many	CASSQFVGDTQYF	TGTGCCAGCAGCCAGTTCGTGGGAGATACGCAGTATTTT
TRBJ1-4	.	TRBV25-1	few	CASSELQTQKDEKLFF	TGTGCCAGCAGTGAACTACAGACCCAAAAGGATGAAAAACTGTTTTTT
TRBJ1-4	TRBD1	TRBV9	many	CASSVDGTGVEKLFF	TGTGCCAGCAGCGTAGATGGGACAGGGGTGGAAAAACTGTTTTTT
TRBJ2-2	TRBD1	TRBV6-1	many	CASSPGQMNTGELFF	TGTGCCAGCAGCCCGGGACAGATGAACACCGGGGAGCTGTTTTTT
TRBJ2-1	TRBD2	TRBV28	.	CASDLRGGVEQFF	TGTGCCAGCGATTTGCGCGGGGGAGTGGAGCAGTTCTTC
TRBJ2-7	.	TRBV11-2	many	CASSSTGKGYYEQYF	TGTGCCAGCAGCTCCACAGGGAAGGGGTACTACGAGCAGTACTTC
TRBJ1-5	.	TRBV20-1	many	CSARDLLTESNQPQHF	TGCAGTGCTAGAGATCTCTTGACAGAGAGCAATCAGCCCCAGCATTTT
TRBJ2-5	.	TRBV12-3/TRBV12-4	few	CASSFVHRGGLATQYF	TGTGCCAGCAGTTTTGTACACAGGGGGGGACTTGCGACCCAGTACTTC
TRBJ1-1	.	TRBV5-5	.	CASSWDVFFTEAFF	TGTGCCAGCAGCTGGGACGTCTTCTTCACTGAAGCTTTCTTT
TRBJ1-4	.	TRBV5-1	.	CASSLEGRGSTNEKLFF	TGCGCCAGCAGCTTGGAAGGACGGGGGTCGACTAATGAAAAACTGTTTTTT
TRBJ2-7	.	TRBV4-3	many	CASSQRIQDRSYSYEQYF	TGCGCCAGCAGCCAAAGGATTCAAGACAGGTCTTACTCCTACGAGCAGTACTTC
TRBJ1-4	.	TRBV27	many	CASSSPLQDTATNEKLFF	TGTGCCAGCAGTTCGCCTCTCCAGGATACTGCAACTAATGAAAAACTGTTTTTT
TRBJ2-7	.	TRBV5-6	.	CASSLDSVGMGEQYF	TGTGCCAGCAGCTTGGACAGCGTGGGGATGGGCGAGCAGTACTTC
TRBJ2-5	.	TRBV9	many	CASSERWGGEETQYF	TGTGCCAGCAGCGAGCGGTGGGGCGGGGAAGAGACCCAGTACTTC
TRBJ2-7	.	TRBV14	.	CASSLEGGNEQYF	TGTGCCAGCAGTTTAGAAGGGGGGAACGAGCAGTACTTC
TRBJ1-1	TRBD1	TRBV30	.	CAQSPGQGNTEAFF	TGTGCCCAGTCTCCGGGACAGGGGAACACTGAAGCTTTCTTT
TRBJ2-1	TRBD2	TRBV3-1	once	CASSRWLASGGAHEQFF	TGTGCCAGCAGCCGCTGGTTGGCTAGCGGGGGGGCCCATGAGCAGTTCTTC
TRBJ1-2	.	TRBV12-3/TRBV12-4	.	CASSPSRGYGYTF	TGTGCCAGCAGCCCCAGCAGGGGATACGGCTACACCTTC
TRBJ1-6	.	TRBV5-1	few	CASRAADNSPLHF	TGCGCCAGCCGGGCAGCCGATAATTCACCCCTCCACTTT
TRBJ1-2	TRBD1	TRBV2	.	CASSGGTGLNYGYTF	TGTGCCAGCAGTGGGGGGACAGGATTAAACTATGGCTACACCTTC
TRBJ2-5	TRBD2	TRBV7-2	few	CASSLVLAGWETQYF	TGTGCCAGCAGCTTAGTCCTAGCGGGATGGGAGACCCAGTACTTC
TRBJ2-3	TRBD2	TRBV30	few	CAWKGGWGLAGVTDTQYF	TGTGCCTGGAAGGGAGGCTGGGGACTAGCGGGGGTAACAGATACGCAGTATTTT
TRBJ1-2	.	TRBV5-1	.	CASSPGAMGYGYTF	TGCGCCAGCAGCCCCGGTGCTATGGGCTATGGCTACACCTTC
TRBJ2-1	TRBD2	TRBV29-1	many	CSVESRGGLLNEQFF	TGCAGCGTTGAGTCACGGGGGGGCCTCCTCAATGAGCAGTTCTTC
TRBJ2-1	.	TRBV20-1	many	CSAIDNEQFF	TGCAGTGCTATCGACAATGAGCAGTTCTTC
TRBJ2-1	.	TRBV7-8	many	CASSFRRIQNNEQFF	TGTGCCAGCAGCTTCCGACGAATCCAGAACAATGAGCAGTTCTTC
TRBJ2-2	.	TRBV20-1	few	CSAISRSRTGVLFF	TGCAGTGCTATCAGTCGCAGTCGCACCGGGGTGCTGTTTTTT
TRBJ1-1	.	TRBV6-2/TRBV6-3	.	CASRNWGAGTEAFF	TGTGCCAGCAGGAATTGGGGGGCGGGGACTGAAGCTTTCTTT
TRBJ2-1	TRBD1	TRBV6-2/TRBV6-3	many	CATVRQGKYNEQFF	TGTGCCACAGTTCGACAGGGGAAGTACAATGAGCAGTTCTTC
TRBJ2-3	.	TRBV5-1	many	CASRTEFFTDTQYF	TGCGCCAGCAGGACCGAATTCTTCACAGATACGCAGTATTTT
TRBJ2-1	TRBD2	TRBV12-3/TRBV12-4	many	CASKPSGGHSYNEQFF	TGTGCCAGCAAACCTAGCGGGGGTCACTCCTACAATGAGCAGTTCTTC
TRBJ2-3	.	TRBV13	many	CASSKNRVGTDTQYF	TGTGCCAGCAGCAAAAACAGGGTTGGCACAGATACGCAGTATTTT
TRBJ2-4	.	TRBV7-2	.	CASSLTAKNIQYF	TGTGCCAGCAGCTTAACAGCAAAAAACATTCAGTACTTC
TRBJ2-2	TRBD2	TRBV6-2/TRBV6-3	.	CASSYGTSGNTGELFF	TGTGCCAGCAGTTACGGGACTAGCGGGAACACCGGGGAGCTGTTTTTT